These T cell receptor beta chains were read from a single sample in a study of OX40 agonist ivuxolimab in advanced cancers. Profiling relied on immunoSEQ multiplex PCR, and the TCRdb table lists in-frame clones only, not all of them. The table includes roughly 25,000 clones, around 78% detected once. The sequences come from CD4+ or CD8+ T cells sorted from blood, collected in a trial of the OX40 agonist ivuxolimab. All receptors derive from an adult with an advanced solid tumor such as melanoma, head and neck, liver or kidney cancer. The CDR3 runs from the conserved cysteine through the conserved F or W. Each record gives: V gene, D gene, J gene, CDR3 protein. A D gene is named only where the DNA matches it firmly.

V: TRBV2; D: TRBD2; J: TRBJ2-3; CDR3: CATGLKLGTSGDLDTQYF
V: TRBV7-9; D: .; J: TRBJ2-5; CDR3: CASSLRDTGETQYF
V: TRBV10-1; D: .; J: TRBJ1-1; CDR3: CASSERTGRGNTEAFF
V: TRBV7-9; D: .; J: TRBJ1-5; CDR3: CASSLGGGIQPQHF
V: TRBV7-3; D: .; J: TRBJ1-6; CDR3: CASSFPRAAGSRSNSPLHF
V: TRBV7-2; D: .; J: TRBJ1-5; CDR3: CASSLNDQPQHF
V: TRBV9; D: TRBD1; J: TRBJ1-2; CDR3: CASSPQGGSRGNYGYTF
V: TRBV2; D: .; J: TRBJ1-6; CDR3: CASSEWRLDSPLHF
V: TRBV19; D: .; J: TRBJ1-3; CDR3: CASTIQESSGNTIYF
V: TRBV4-1; D: TRBD2; J: TRBJ2-1; CDR3: CASSQGQRGGRDEQFF
V: TRBV6-6; D: .; J: TRBJ1-3; CDR3: CASSSLSHGGNTIYF
V: TRBV7-9; D: .; J: TRBJ2-2; CDR3: CASSPGPNTGELFF
V: TRBV11-2; D: TRBD1; J: TRBJ2-7; CDR3: CASSLEVRGYEQYF
V: TRBV28; D: .; J: TRBJ2-1; CDR3: CASSFSGWNSGNEQFF
V: TRBV11-2; D: TRBD1; J: TRBJ2-2; CDR3: CASSRTGTGFAGELFF
V: TRBV10-3; D: TRBD1; J: TRBJ2-4; CDR3: CAISLTGAKNIQYF
V: TRBV7-2; D: .; J: TRBJ1-3; CDR3: CASSSDSSSGNTIYF
V: TRBV20-1; D: TRBD1; J: TRBJ2-7; CDR3: CSVRQGPEQYF
V: TRBV7-9; D: .; J: TRBJ2-5; CDR3: CASSLVGYETQYF
V: TRBV4-1; D: .; J: TRBJ1-2; CDR3: CASSQGRGGGYGYTF
V: TRBV6-6; D: .; J: TRBJ1-6; CDR3: CASSPGGGNSPLHF
V: TRBV6-6; D: TRBD2; J: TRBJ2-5; CDR3: CASSYPSGGQETQYF
V: TRBV10-2; D: .; J: TRBJ2-1; CDR3: CASSEAGRPEQFF
V: TRBV7-3; D: .; J: TRBJ1-1; CDR3: CASSPTGTTAFF
V: TRBV15; D: .; J: TRBJ1-6; CDR3: CATSRDTMAELYNSPLHF
V: TRBV19; D: TRBD1; J: TRBJ2-1; CDR3: CASSPTGTGFNEQFF
V: TRBV4-2; D: .; J: TRBJ2-3; CDR3: CASSLRGGGRVIADTQYF
V: TRBV5-1; D: .; J: TRBJ1-2; CDR3: CASSVGTSYGYTF
V: TRBV14; D: TRBD1; J: TRBJ2-7; CDR3: CASSQGKWDRNYEQYF
V: TRBV28; D: .; J: TRBJ2-7; CDR3: CASSLLGARDEQYF
V: TRBV29-1; D: .; J: TRBJ2-1; CDR3: CSVAGTTYNEQFF
V: TRBV7-8; D: .; J: TRBJ2-7; CDR3: CASSFSYEQYF
V: TRBV15; D: .; J: TRBJ2-1; CDR3: CATSRSPPNEQFF
V: TRBV25-1; D: TRBD2; J: TRBJ2-1; CDR3: CASSGTSAYNEQFF
V: TRBV7-6; D: TRBD1; J: TRBJ1-1; CDR3: CASSPRQGDDTEAFF
V: TRBV7-2; D: .; J: TRBJ1-4; CDR3: CASSLSVARGGQEKLFF
V: TRBV6-6; D: .; J: TRBJ2-5; CDR3: CASYKAYQETQYF
V: TRBV9; D: TRBD1; J: TRBJ1-3; CDR3: CASSRDSVAGNTIYF
V: TRBV29-1; D: .; J: TRBJ2-7; CDR3: CSVEGFRGDSYEQYF
V: TRBV11-2; D: TRBD1; J: TRBJ2-7; CDR3: CASSPRQGTVSEQYF
V: TRBV4-2; D: .; J: .; CDR3: CASSAGRTSYEQYF
V: TRBV5-6; D: .; J: TRBJ1-4; CDR3: CASSLAAGWEKLFF
V: TRBV19; D: TRBD1; J: TRBJ1-1; CDR3: CASNGDRQSAFF
V: TRBV28; D: .; J: TRBJ2-5; CDR3: CASSLWAGSETQYF
V: TRBV19; D: .; J: TRBJ1-1; CDR3: CASSGDEWLNAVFTEAFF
V: TRBV7-9; D: TRBD1; J: TRBJ2-7; CDR3: CASSTGQVTYEQYF